This passage covers 30 T cell receptor beta chains from one sample sequenced in a study of blood T cell repertoires in COVID-19. Measured with immunoSEQ multiplex PCR; TCRdb has only the in-frame clones, and not every one. The profile shows over 300,000 clones, more than 75% of them singletons. The source material was peripheral blood. These receptors originate from a woman in her 50s with acute or convalescent COVID-19.

This clone was counted only a few times. The chain combines TRBV28 with TRBJ2-1; a possible D gene is TRBD2 (6 bases). The CDR3 is made up of 16 amino acids. Germline CDR1 and CDR2: MDHEN and SYDVKM. V shed 2 bases and J shed 4 bases, with 15 bases lying between them. CDR3 residues: CASSLPGVAAYNEQFF. CDR3 nucleotide sequence: TGTGCCAGCAGTTTACCCGGGGTAGCGGCATACAATGAGCAGTTCTTC.

The chain uses TRBV7-9 and TRBJ1-5, with D possibly matching TRBD1 (5 bases). The CDR3 totals 14 residues. Germline V gene lookup returns CDR1 SEHNR and CDR2 FQNEAQ (reference sequence). The V gene lost 5 bases and the J gene lost 3 bases, with 11 bases spanning the gap. The CDR3: CASSPVGLNQPQHF. The CDR3 DNA reads TGTGCCAGCAGCCCTGTGGGGCTCAATCAGCCCCAGCATTTT.

This clone appeared a few times. This rearrangement joins TRBV27 to TRBJ1-6; possibly TRBD1 for D (6 bases). The ends were cut back, 11 bases at V and 4 bases at J, with 21 bases in the middle. CDR1 and CDR2 from the germline V gene are MNHEY and SMNVEV (reference sequence). The CDR3 consists of 16 residues. The CDR3: CAASPRGAGYNSPLHF. Here the CDR3 DNA reads TGTGCCGCCAGTCCCCGGGGGGCTGGATATAATTCACCCCTCCACTTT.

The chain uses TRBV7-3 and TRBJ2-2; D unclear. V was shortened by 6 bases and J by 2 bases, with 7 bases between the two germline ends. The germline V gene has CDR1 SGHTA and CDR2 FQGTGA. This CDR3 region has 13 residues. The CDR3 bases are TGTGCCAGCAGTTATATCAACACCGGGGAGCTGTTTTTT. Amino acids: CASSYINTGELFF.

This rearrangement joins TRBV14 to TRBJ2-7, with D maybe TRBD1 (5 bases). Trimming pared 2 bases from V and 0 bases from J, leaving 14 bases between. The CDR3 totals 16 residues. CDR1 SGHDN and CDR2 FVKESK come from the germline V gene. The CDR3 here is CASSQRTGFSSYEQYF. The CDR3 coding sequence is TGTGCCAGCAGCCAACGTACAGGCTTCTCCTCCTACGAGCAGTACTTC. The full variable domain, completed using reference TRBV14 and TRBJ2-7, is EAGVTQFPSHSVIEKGQTVTLRCDPISGHDNLYWYRRVMGKEIKFLLHFVKESKQDESGMPNNRFLAERTGGTYSTLKVQPAELEDSGVYFCASSQRTGFSSYEQYFGPGTRLTVT.

The CDR3 loop is CATSDLPLAGYNEQFF. The CDR3 DNA reads as TGTGCCACCAGTGATTTGCCACTAGCGGGCTACAATGAGCAGTTCTTC. This chain links TRBV24-1 with TRBJ2-1, with 9 bases fitting TRBD2. V shed 0 bases and J 3 bases; nucleotides not matched to a gene: 2. The CDR3 runs to 16 residues. CDR1 and CDR2 from the germline V gene are KGHDR and SFDVKD.

This clone was detected only a few times. The chain combines TRBV28 with TRBJ1-4; D is unclear. CDR3 length: 14 amino acids. V shed 2 bases and J shed 10 bases, with 14 bases lying between them. Germline assignment: CDR1 MDHEN and CDR2 SYDVKM. As DNA, the CDR3 is TGTGCCAGCAGTTTACCCCGCGCGTTGTCAAAACTGTTTTTT. The encoded protein is CASSLPRALSKLFF.

This clone came up once. The chain combines TRBV5-1 with TRBJ2-1; 12 nucleotides agree with TRBD2. The CDR3 is made up of 16 amino acids. Trimming took 7 bases from V and 8 from J; bases not matched to a gene: 13. Per the germline V gene, CDR1 is SGHRS and CDR2 is YFSETQ. CDR3 loop: CASALRTSGMVDEQFF. For the CDR3, the DNA is TGCGCCAGCGCACTCAGGACTAGCGGGATGGTCGATGAGCAGTTCTTC. Variable domain in full (rest from reference TRBV5-1 and TRBJ2-1): KAGVTQTPRYLIKTRGQQVTLSCSPISGHRSVSWYQQTPGQGLQFLFEYFSETQRNKGNFPGRFSGRQFSNSRSEMNVSTLELGDSALYLCASALRTSGMVDEQFFGPGTRLTVL.

This rearrangement joins TRBV5-1 to TRBJ1-1, with 10 bases matching TRBD1. This CDR3 has 16 amino acids. V was clipped by 4 bases and J by 4 bases; unmatched bases: 10. The germline gives CDR1 SGHRS, CDR2 YFSETQ. CDR3 amino acids: CASSPVPGQGSTEAFF. In nucleotides, the CDR3 is TGCGCCAGCAGCCCCGTCCCGGGACAGGGGAGCACTGAAGCTTTCTTT.

This chain joins TRBV13 and TRBJ1-1, with 7 positions matching TRBD1. Germline V lookup: CDR1 PRHDT, CDR2 FYEKMQ (reference sequence). J was trimmed by 7 bases and V by 7 bases; bases with no gene match: 6. The CDR3 totals 12 residues. The CDR3 sequence is CASTHRGREAFF. CDR3 nucleotide sequence: TGTGCCAGCACCCACAGGGGCCGTGAAGCTTTCTTT. Full variable domain (outside the CDR3, taken from reference TRBV13 and TRBJ1-1): AAGVIQSPRHLIKEKRETATLKCYPIPRHDTVYWYQQGPGQDPQFLISFYEKMQSDKGSIPDRFSAQQFSDYHSELNMSSLELGDSALYFCASTHRGREAFFGQGTRLTVV.

The chain uses TRBV6-5 and TRBJ2-1, with TRBD2 matching 7 bases. CDR1 MNHEY and CDR2 SVGAGI come from the germline V gene. J was trimmed by 5 bases and V by 3 bases; bases with no gene match: 4. The CDR3 runs to 14 residues. The CDR3 region is CASSYRGLHNEQFF. For the CDR3, the DNA is TGTGCCAGCAGTTATCGGGGACTACACAATGAGCAGTTCTTC.

This clone was observed a few times. The sample has other DNA sequences that encode this CDR3 too. V usage is TRBV28 and J usage is TRBJ2-5; 7 bases are shared with TRBD1. Trimming removed 5 bases from V and 1 base from J; junction bases left unmatched: 4. The CDR3 extends over 14 amino acids. CDR1 and CDR2 from the germline V gene are MDHEN and SYDVKM. The chain's CDR3 is CASSRTGVQETQYF. The CDR3 DNA reads as TGTGCCAGCAGTCGAACAGGGGTCCAAGAGACCCAGTACTTC.

This rearrangement joins TRBV10-3 to TRBJ1-2; 8 positions agree with TRBD1. V trimming: 4 bases; J trimming: 8 bases; junction bases outside the gene matches: 6. The CDR3 is 13 amino acids. CDR1 and CDR2 from the germline V gene are ENHRY and SYGVKD. CDR3 region: CAISGAGGEGYTF. In nucleotides, the CDR3 is TGTGCCATCAGTGGGGCAGGGGGCGAGGGCTACACCTTC.

The rearrangement joins TRBV19 to TRBJ2-1; tentative D call: TRBD2 (5 bases). Trimming shortened V by 8 bases and J by 0 bases, and 11 bases separated the two germline ends. There are 14 residues in the CDR3. CDR1 and CDR2 (germline): LNHDA, SQIVND (reference sequence). The DNA of the CDR3 is TGTGCCAGTGTGGCGGGTGGCTCCTACAATGAGCAGTTCTTC. This gives the protein CASVAGGSYNEQFF.

The chain links TRBV20-1 to TRBJ1-3, with TRBD1 identical over 7 bases. The CDR3 totals 11 residues. Trimming removed 6 bases from V and 7 bases from J; junction bases left unmatched: 3. Germline V gives CDR1 DFQATT, CDR2 SNEGSKA (reference sequence). The CDR3 here is CSAGGINTIYF. CDR3 coding DNA: TGCAGTGCAGGGGGCATCAACACCATATATTTT.

V is TRBV7-2 and J is TRBJ2-4; TRBD1 might be the D (6 bases). The CDR3 is made up of 14 amino acids. Germline V gene data show CDR1 as SGHTA and CDR2 as FQGNSA. The V end lost 1 base, the J end lost 6 bases, and 10 bases lay between the germline ends. The CDR3 is CASSLELGGNIQYF. As DNA, the CDR3 is TGTGCCAGCAGCTTAGAGTTAGGGGGAAACATTCAGTACTTC.

The genes are TRBV6-5 and TRBJ2-1; 7 bases map to TRBD2. The CDR3 is made up of 15 amino acids. V was clipped by 3 bases and J by 15 bases; unmatched bases: 17. Germline CDR1 MNHEY, CDR2 SVGAGI. In DNA, the CDR3 is TGTGCCAGCAGTTATGGGACGGCTAGCGGATTCCGTCCGTTCTTC. Translating gives CASSYGTASGFRPFF.

The chain's CDR3 is CASINSGREDEQFF. The CDR3, as DNA: TGTGCCAGTATTAATAGCGGGAGGGAGGATGAGCAGTTCTTC. The J gene is TRBJ2-1, the V gene TRBV3-1 (or the pseudogene TRBV3-2), with 11 bases matching TRBD2. V gave up 9 bases and J gave up 8 bases; unmatched junction bases: 9. The CDR3 spans 14 residues. The germline gives CDR1 LGHDT, CDR2 YNNKEL (reference sequence).

This clone occurred once. V is TRBV27 and J is TRBJ1-2; D possibly corresponds to TRBD1 (5 bases). Trimming removed 6 bases at V and 1 base at J, with 12 bases between. Germline lookup yields CDR1 MNHEY and CDR2 SMNVEV (reference sequence). The CDR3 length is 14 residues. The CDR3 coding sequence is TGTGCCAGCAGGTCCAGGGAAGGTAACTATGGCTACACCTTC. Its translation is CASRSREGNYGYTF.

CDR3 in DNA: TGTGCCAGCAGTGAAGCGACCCTCGGGGATGAAAAACTGTTTTTT. Amino acids: CASSEATLGDEKLFF. V and J are TRBV6-1 and TRBJ1-4; D gene unclear. Trimming removed 0 bases from V and 6 bases from J, with 11 bases in between. Germline CDR1 reads MNHNS; CDR2 reads SASEGT. The CDR3 consists of 15 residues.

The chain links TRBV20-1 to TRBJ2-7, with 8 positions matching TRBD2. J was trimmed by 7 bases and V by 5 bases; bases with no gene match: 1. Germline CDR1 is DFQATT and CDR2 is SNEGSKA (reference sequence). The CDR3 consists of 10 residues. Here the CDR3 reads CSASGGEQYF. The CDR3 DNA reads as TGCAGTGCTTCGGGAGGGGAGCAGTACTTC.

The chain couples TRBV12-3 or TRBV12-4 to TRBJ1-6; 11 nucleotides match TRBD1. This CDR3 spans 13 amino acids. The J segment lost 8 bases and the V segment lost 6 bases, leaving 0 bases of the junction unmatched. The CDR3 bases are TGTGCCAGCAGGGGACAGGGGGATTCACCCCTCCACTTT. Its protein product is CASRGQGDSPLHF.

The rearrangement uses TRBV18 and TRBJ1-6, with D uncertain. Germline V gene data show CDR1 as KGHSH and CDR2 as LQKENI. The CDR3 is made up of 13 amino acids. V shed 6 bases and J shed 8 bases, with 11 bases lying between them. CDR3 DNA sequence: TGTGCCAGCTCCCCCGGGAGGGATTCACCCCTCCACTTT. It translates to CASSPGRDSPLHF.

The CDR3 DNA follows: TGTGCCATCAGTACAGGTTTAACTAATGAAAAACTGTTTTTT. Amino acid sequence: CAISTGLTNEKLFF. The chain employs TRBV10-3 and TRBJ1-4; D is possibly TRBD1 (5 bases). CDR1 is ENHRY and CDR2 is SYGVKD in the germline V gene. This CDR3 has 14 residues. Trimming left V 5 bases short and J 1 base short, with 8 bases between.

The V gene is TRBV28, the J gene TRBJ2-7; perhaps TRBD2 as D (6 bases). Deletions cut 5 bases from V and 0 bases from J, with 17 bases between. The V gene's germline CDR1 is MDHEN and CDR2 SYDVKM. This CDR3 comprises 16 residues. CDR3 in amino acids: CASSPPGTGASYEQYF. The CDR3 coding sequence is TGTGCCAGCAGTCCCCCGGGAACGGGAGCCTCCTACGAGCAGTACTTC.

The chain links TRBV10-3 to TRBJ2-1, with D possibly TRBD2 on 6 matching bases. Germline V gene sequence: CDR1 ENHRY, CDR2 SYGVKD. V lost 4 bases and J 12 bases, leaving 13 bases between the germline ends. The CDR3 spans 12 residues. CDR3 sequence reads: CAISASASVQFF. As DNA, the CDR3 is TGTGCCATCAGTGCTTCGGCTAGCGTGCAGTTCTTC.

The chain employs TRBV5-5 and TRBJ2-5, with 9 nucleotides matching TRBD1. The CDR3 is made up of 15 amino acids. In germline, CDR1 is SGHKS, CDR2 YYEKEE (reference sequence). V shed 4 bases and J 5 bases; nucleotides not matched to a gene: 9. CDR3 bases: TGTGCCAGCAGCGTAGGGACAGGGTCGCGGGAGACCCAGTACTTC. Its protein is CASSVGTGSRETQYF.

The count of this clone is one. The chain links TRBV6-5 to TRBJ2-1; 14 bases line up with TRBD2. The junction had 6 bases not matched to a gene; V was cut back by 6 bases and J by 8 bases. Per the germline V gene, CDR1 is MNHEY and CDR2 is SVGAGI. The CDR3 sequence is 15 residues long. In DNA, the CDR3 is TGTGCCAGCAGAGCCGGGACTAGCGGGAGTTATGAGCAGTTCTTC. Translated, it gives CASRAGTSGSYEQFF.

This chain connects TRBV13 to TRBJ1-2, with unresolved D. The length of the CDR3 is 11 residues. V lost 4 bases and J 7 bases, leaving 7 bases between the germline ends. Germline CDR1 and CDR2: PRHDT and FYEKMQ (reference sequence). The CDR3 region is CASSSRGGYTF. CDR3 nucleotide sequence: TGTGCCAGCAGCTCCCGAGGTGGCTACACCTTC.

This chain joins TRBV11-2 and TRBJ1-2; D call uncertain. Between the trimmed V and J ends, which lost 2 bases and 5 bases, there was a span of 6 bases. Germline CDR1 reads SGHAT; CDR2 reads FQNNGV. The CDR3 spans 12 residues. The CDR3 reads CASSLRGYGYTF. CDR3 bases: TGTGCCAGCAGCTTAAGAGGATATGGCTACACCTTC.